This note documents a single T cell receptor beta chain sequence. Its antigen is unidentified. This entry belongs to a study of response to subunit inactivated influenza vaccine. One entry per CDR3 protein, called by TCRdb with MiXCR from the RT-PCR reads. The table lists about 830,000 distinct CDR3 sequences, approximately 18% of them singletons. The length of the CDR3 is 15 residues. Germline V CDR1 and CDR2: SEHNR, FQNEAQ (reference sequence). The germline V and J ends were trimmed by 0 bases and 6 bases, with 15 bases remaining between them. General study results and limits: Authors suggested seasonal influenza vaccinations each recruit few new T cells.

The source material was PBMCs from blood, sampled more than 4 days after vaccination. This receptor was obtained from a man aged 45-65 years who received an inactivated influenza vaccine. This chain links TRBV7-9 with TRBJ2-7; no reliable D call. Here the CDR3 reads CASSLAGRGPGEQYF. DNA for the CDR3: TGTGCCAGCAGCTTAGCGGGTAGAGGTCCGGGCGAGCAGTACTTC.